The clone carrying this T cell receptor beta chain has ten or more counts. Its antigen is not known. The data derive from a study of CD8 T cells in ankylosing spondylitis. Findings and limits, study-wide: Those disease-linked clones were CD8+; they were also relatively rare in peripheral blood.

A single record per CDR3 protein comes from TCRdb applying MiXCR to the 5' RACE reads. The sample shows tens of thousands of distinct CDR3 sequences, 6.2% of them seen only once. There are 13 residues in the CDR3. V was pared by 3 bases and J by 6 bases, with 15 bases between. The germline V gene has CDR1 DFQATT and CDR2 SNEGSKA (reference sequence). The specimen was synovial fluid, either unsorted or a sorted T cell fraction (not recorded which). This chain connects TRBV20-1 to TRBJ2-7, with D unclear. The TCR sequence derives from a male donor with ankylosing spondylitis. The CDR3 coding sequence is TGCAGTGCTAGTCGGCAGACTCGATCCGAGCAGTACTTC. Protein sequence: CSASRQTRSEQYF.